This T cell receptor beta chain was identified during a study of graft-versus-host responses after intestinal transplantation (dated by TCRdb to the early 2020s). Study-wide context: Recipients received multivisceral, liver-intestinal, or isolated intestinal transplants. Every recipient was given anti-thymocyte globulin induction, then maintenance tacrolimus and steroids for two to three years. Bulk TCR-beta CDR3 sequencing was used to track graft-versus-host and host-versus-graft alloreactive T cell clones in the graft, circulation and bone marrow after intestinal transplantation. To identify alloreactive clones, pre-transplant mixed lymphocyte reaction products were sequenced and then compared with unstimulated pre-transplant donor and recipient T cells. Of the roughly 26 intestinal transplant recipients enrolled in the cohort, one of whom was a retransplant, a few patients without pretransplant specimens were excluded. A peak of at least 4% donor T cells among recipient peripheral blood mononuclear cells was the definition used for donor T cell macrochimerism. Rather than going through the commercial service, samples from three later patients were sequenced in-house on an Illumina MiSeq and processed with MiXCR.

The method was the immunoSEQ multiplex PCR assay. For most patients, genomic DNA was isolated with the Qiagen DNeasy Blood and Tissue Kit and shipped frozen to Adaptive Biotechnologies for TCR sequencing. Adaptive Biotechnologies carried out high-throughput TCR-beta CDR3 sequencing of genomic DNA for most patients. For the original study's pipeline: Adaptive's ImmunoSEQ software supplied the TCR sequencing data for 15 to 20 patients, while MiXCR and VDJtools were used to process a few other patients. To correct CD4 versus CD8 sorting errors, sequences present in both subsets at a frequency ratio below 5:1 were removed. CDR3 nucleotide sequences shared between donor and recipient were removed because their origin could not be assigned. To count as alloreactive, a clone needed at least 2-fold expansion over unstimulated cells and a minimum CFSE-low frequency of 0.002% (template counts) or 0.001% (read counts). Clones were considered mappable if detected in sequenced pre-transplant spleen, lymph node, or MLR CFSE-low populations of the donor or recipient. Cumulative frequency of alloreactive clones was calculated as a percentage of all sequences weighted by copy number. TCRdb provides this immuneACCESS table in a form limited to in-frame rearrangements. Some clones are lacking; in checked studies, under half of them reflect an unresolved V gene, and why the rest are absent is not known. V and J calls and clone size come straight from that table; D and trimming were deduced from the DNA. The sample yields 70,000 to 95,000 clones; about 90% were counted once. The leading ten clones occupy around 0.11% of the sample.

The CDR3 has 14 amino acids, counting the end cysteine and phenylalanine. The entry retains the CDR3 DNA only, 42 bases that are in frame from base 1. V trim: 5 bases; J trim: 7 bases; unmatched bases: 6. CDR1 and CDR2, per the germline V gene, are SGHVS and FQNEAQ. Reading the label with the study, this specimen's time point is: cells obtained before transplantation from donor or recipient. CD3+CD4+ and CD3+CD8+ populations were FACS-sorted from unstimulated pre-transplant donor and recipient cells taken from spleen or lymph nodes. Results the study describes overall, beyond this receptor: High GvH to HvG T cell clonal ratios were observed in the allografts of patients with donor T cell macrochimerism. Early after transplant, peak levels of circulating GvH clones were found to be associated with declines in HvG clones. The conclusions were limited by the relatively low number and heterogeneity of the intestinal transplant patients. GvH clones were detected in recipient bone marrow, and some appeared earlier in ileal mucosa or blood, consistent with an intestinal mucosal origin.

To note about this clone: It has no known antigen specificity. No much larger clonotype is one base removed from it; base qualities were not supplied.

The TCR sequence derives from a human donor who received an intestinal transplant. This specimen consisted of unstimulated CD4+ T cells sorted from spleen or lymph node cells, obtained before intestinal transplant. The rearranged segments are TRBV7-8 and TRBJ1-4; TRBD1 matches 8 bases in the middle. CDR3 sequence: CASSPQGAGEKLFF. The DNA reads TGTGCCAGCAGCCCGCAGGGGGCGGGTGAAAAACTGTTTTTT.